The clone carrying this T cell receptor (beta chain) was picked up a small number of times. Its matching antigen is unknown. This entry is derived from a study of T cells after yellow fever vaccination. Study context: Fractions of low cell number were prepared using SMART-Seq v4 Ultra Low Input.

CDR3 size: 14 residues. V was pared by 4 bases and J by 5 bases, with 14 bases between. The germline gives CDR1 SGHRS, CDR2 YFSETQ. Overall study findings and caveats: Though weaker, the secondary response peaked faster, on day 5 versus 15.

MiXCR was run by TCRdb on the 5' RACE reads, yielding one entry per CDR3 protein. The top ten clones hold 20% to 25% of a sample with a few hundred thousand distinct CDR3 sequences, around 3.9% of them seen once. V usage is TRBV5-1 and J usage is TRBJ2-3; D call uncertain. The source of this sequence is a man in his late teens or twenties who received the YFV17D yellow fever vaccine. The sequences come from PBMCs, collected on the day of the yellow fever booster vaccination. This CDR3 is CASSPAPLGDTQYF. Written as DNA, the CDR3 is TGCGCCAGCAGCCCGGCTCCTCTTGGAGATACGCAGTATTTT.